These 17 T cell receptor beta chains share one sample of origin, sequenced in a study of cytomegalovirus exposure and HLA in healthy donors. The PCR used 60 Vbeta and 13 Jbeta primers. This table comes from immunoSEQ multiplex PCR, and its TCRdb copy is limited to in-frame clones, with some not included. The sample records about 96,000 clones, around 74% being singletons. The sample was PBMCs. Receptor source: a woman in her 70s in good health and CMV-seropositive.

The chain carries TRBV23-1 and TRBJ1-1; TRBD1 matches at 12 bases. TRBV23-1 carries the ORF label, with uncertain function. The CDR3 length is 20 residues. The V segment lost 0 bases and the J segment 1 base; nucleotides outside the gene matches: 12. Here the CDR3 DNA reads TGCGCCAGCAGTCAATCTCGGCCGGGACAGGGGGCATCGGGGAACACTGAAGCTTTCTTT. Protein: CASSQSRPGQGASGNTEAFF.

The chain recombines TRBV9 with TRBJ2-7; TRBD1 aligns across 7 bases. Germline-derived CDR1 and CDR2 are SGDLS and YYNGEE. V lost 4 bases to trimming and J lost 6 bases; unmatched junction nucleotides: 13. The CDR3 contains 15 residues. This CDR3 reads CASSPRGTALPEQYF. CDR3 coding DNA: TGTGCCAGCAGCCCCAGAGGGACAGCTTTACCCGAGCAGTACTTC.

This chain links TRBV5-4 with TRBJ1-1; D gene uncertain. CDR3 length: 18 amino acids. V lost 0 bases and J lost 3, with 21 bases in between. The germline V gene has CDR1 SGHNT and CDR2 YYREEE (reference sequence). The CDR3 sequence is CASSLAGSPRRRDTEAFF. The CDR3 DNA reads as TGTGCCAGCAGCTTGGCCGGTTCTCCACGGAGGAGGGACACTGAAGCTTTCTTT.

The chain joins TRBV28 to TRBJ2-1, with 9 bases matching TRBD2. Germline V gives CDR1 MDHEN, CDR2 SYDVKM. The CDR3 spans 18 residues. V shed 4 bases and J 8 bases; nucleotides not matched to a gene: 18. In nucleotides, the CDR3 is TGTGCCAGCAGTTCTACAACCGGACTAGCGCTATCGGGGGATGAGCAGTTCTTC. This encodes CASSSTTGLALSGDEQFF.

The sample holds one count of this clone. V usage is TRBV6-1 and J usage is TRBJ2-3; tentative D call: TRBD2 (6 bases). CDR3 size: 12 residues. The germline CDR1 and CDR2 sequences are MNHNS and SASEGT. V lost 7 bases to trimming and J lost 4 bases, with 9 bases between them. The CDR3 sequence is CASIASADTQYF. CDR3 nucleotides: TGTGCCAGCATCGCTAGCGCAGATACGCAGTATTTT.

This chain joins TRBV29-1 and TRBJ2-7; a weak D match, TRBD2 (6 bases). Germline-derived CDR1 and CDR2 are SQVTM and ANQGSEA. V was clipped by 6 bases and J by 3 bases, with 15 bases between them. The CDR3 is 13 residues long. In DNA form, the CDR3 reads TGCAGCGTCTCCGGGGGACCCCTCTACGAGCAGTACTTC. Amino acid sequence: CSVSGGPLYEQYF.

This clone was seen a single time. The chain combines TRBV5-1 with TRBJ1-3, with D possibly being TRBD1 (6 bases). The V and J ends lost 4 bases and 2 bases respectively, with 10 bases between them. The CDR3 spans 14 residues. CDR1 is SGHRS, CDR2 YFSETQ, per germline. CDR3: CASSPGTTGNTIYF. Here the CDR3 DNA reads TGCGCCAGCAGCCCCGGGACAACTGGAAACACCATATATTTT.

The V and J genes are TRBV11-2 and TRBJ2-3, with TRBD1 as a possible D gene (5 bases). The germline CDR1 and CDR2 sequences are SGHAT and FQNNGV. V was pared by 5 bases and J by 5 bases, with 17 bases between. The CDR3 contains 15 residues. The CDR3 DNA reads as TGTGCCAGCAGCCCCCGCTCAGGGTTTTTAGATACGCAGTATTTT. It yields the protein CASSPRSGFLDTQYF.

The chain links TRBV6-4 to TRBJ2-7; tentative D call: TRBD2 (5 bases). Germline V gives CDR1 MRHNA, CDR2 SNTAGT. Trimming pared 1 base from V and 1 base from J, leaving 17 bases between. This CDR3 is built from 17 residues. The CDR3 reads CASSDLIGLASSYEQYF. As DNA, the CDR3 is TGTGCCAGCAGTGACTTAATAGGGCTAGCTTCTTCCTACGAGCAGTACTTC.

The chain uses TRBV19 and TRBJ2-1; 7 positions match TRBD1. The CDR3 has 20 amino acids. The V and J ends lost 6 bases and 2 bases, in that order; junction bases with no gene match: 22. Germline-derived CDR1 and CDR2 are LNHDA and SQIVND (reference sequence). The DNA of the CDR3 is TGTGCCAGTAGCAAACCCCCTGGCAGGGGGAGTCATGCTACCTACAATGAGCAGTTCTTC. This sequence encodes CASSKPPGRGSHATYNEQFF.

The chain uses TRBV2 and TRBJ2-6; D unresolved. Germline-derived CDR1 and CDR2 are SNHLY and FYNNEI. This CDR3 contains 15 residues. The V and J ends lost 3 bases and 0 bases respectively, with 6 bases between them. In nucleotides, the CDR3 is TGTGCCAGCAGTGATTGGAGCTCTGGGGCCAACGTCCTGACTTTC. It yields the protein CASSDWSSGANVLTF.

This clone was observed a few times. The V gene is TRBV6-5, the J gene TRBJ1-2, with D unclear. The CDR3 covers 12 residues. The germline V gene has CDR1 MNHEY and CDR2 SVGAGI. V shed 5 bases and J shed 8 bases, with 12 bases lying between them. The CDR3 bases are TGTGCCAGCAGTCGAGGGTCTGGGGGCTACACCTTC. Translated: CASSRGSGGYTF.

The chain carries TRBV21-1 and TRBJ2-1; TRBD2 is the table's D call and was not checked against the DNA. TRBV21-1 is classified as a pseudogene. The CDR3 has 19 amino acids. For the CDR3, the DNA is TGTGCCAGCATCATGAAGGGACATCATAGCGGGATCTCCTACAATGAGCAGTTCTTC. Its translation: CASIMKGHHSGISYNEQFF.

CDR3 nucleotide sequence: TGTGCCAGCAGTCTGGGGACAGGGGGGGACAATGAGCAGTTCTTC. Amino acids: CASSLGTGGDNEQFF. This rearrangement joins TRBV27 to TRBJ2-1; 11 nucleotides align to TRBD1. The CDR3 covers 15 residues. Germline V lookup: CDR1 MNHEY, CDR2 SMNVEV (reference sequence). With 5 bases clipped from V and 5 bases from J, the junction kept 5 bases outside the gene matches.

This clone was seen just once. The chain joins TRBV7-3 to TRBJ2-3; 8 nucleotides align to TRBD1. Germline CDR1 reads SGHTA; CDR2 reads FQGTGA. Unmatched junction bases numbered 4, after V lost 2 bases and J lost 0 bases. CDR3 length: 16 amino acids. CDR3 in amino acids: CASSLRTGLSTDTQYF. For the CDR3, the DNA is TGTGCCAGCAGCTTACGGACAGGGTTGAGCACAGATACGCAGTATTTT.

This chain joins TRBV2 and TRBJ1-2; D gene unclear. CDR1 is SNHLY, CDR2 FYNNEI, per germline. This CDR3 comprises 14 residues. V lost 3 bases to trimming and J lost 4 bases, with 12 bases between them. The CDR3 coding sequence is TGTGCCAGCAGTGAGGCGGGAAAATCCTATGGCTACACCTTC. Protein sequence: CASSEAGKSYGYTF.

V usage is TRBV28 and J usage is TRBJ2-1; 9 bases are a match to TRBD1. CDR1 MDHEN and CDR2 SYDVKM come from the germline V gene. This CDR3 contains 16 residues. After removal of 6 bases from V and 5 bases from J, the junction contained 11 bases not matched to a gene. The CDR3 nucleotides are TGTGCCAGCAGGTCGACAGGGGGAGTAGGCCACAATGAGCAGTTCTTC. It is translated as CASRSTGGVGHNEQFF.